The 27 T cell receptor beta chains below come from one sample, sequenced in a study of early T cells in non-severe SARS-CoV-2 infection. Via MiXCR, TCRdb re-called the 5' RACE reads, giving one row per CDR3 protein. The data contain tens of thousands of distinct CDR3 sequences, approximately 14% of them singletons. Sequenced material: whole blood, taken at baseline. The receptors shown here come from an adult who was a healthcare worker with PCR-confirmed SARS-CoV-2 infection or an uninfected control (not recorded which).

This clonotype was counted ten times or more. This chain uses TRBV7-2 with TRBJ2-3, with no clear D. Germline V gives CDR1 SGHTA, CDR2 FQGNSA. Trimming took 8 bases from V and 2 from J, leaving 8 bases between them. The CDR3 is 12 amino acids. The CDR3 sequence: CASGHFTDTQYF. In DNA, the CDR3 is TGTGCCAGCGGGCACTTCACAGATACGCAGTATTTT.

In this sample, this clonotype turned up a few times. Compared with germline, one end of the junction differs, possibly owing to a read error. The chain joins TRBV20-1 to TRBJ2-3; possible D gene TRBD2, 6 bases. The CDR3 runs 11 residues. CDR1 is DFQATT, CDR2 SNEGSKA, per germline (reference sequence). CDR3 in amino acids: CSASVQDTQYF. The CDR3 coding sequence is TGCAGCGCTAGCGTCCAGGATACGCAGTATTTT.

This clonotype has just a few counts. The chain recombines TRBV3-1 with TRBJ2-5, with 12 bases lining up with TRBD1. The CDR3 sequence is 16 residues long. J lost 5 bases, V lost 3 bases, and 7 bases had no gene match. Germline V gene sequence: CDR1 LGHDT, CDR2 YNNKEL (reference sequence). CDR3 DNA sequence: TGTGCCAGCAGCCAGGAGGGACAGGGGGCCATGGAGACCCAGTACTTC. Translating it yields CASSQEGQGAMETQYF.

This clonotype was seen only a few times. This chain joins TRBV28 and TRBJ2-7; 9 bases match TRBD2. Per the germline V gene, CDR1 is MDHEN and CDR2 is SYDVKM. V was pared by 5 bases and J by 1 base, with 12 bases of the junction left unmatched. CDR3 length: 17 residues. The CDR3 bases are TGTGCCAGCAGTACCCGATTACTAGCGGGTCCTTCCTACGAGCAGTACTTC. This encodes CASSTRLLAGPSYEQYF.

Ten or more counts support this clonotype. V and J are TRBV28 and TRBJ2-5; TRBD2 matches 10 bases. This CDR3 comprises 16 residues. V lost 6 bases, J lost 3 bases, and 10 bases stayed unmatched. The germline CDR1 and CDR2 sequences are MDHEN and SYDVKM. The CDR3 coding sequence is TGTGCCAGCAGCTGGGGCGGGACTAGCGAGAAAGAGACCCAGTACTTC. Its protein product is CASSWGGTSEKETQYF.

This clonotype turned up a few times. The chain links TRBV5-1 to TRBJ2-6; D not certain. Germline-derived CDR1 and CDR2 are SGHRS and YFSETQ. The CDR3 is 15 amino acids. V gave up 4 bases and J gave up 0 bases, with 8 bases separating them. This CDR3 is CASSGLSSGANVLTF. CDR3 nucleotide sequence: TGCGCCAGCAGCGGATTAAGCTCTGGGGCCAACGTCCTGACTTTC. Full variable domain (rest looked up from reference TRBV5-1 and TRBJ2-6): KAGVTQTPRYLIKTRGQQVTLSCSPISGHRSVSWYQQTPGQGLQFLFEYFSETQRNKGNFPGRFSGRQFSNSRSEMNVSTLELGDSALYLCASSGLSSGANVLTFGAGSRLTVL.

This clonotype was counted many times. This chain links TRBV24-1 with TRBJ2-3, with a weak D call TRBD1 (6 bases). The germline V gene has CDR1 KGHDR and CDR2 SFDVKD. V gave up 2 bases and J gave up 8 bases, with 13 bases separating them. The CDR3 is made up of 14 amino acids. The CDR3 DNA follows: TGTGCCACCAGTGATTATGTAGGGGGTGGTACGCAGTATTTT. It yields the protein CATSDYVGGGTQYF.

This clonotype appeared a few times. The chain combines TRBV28 with TRBJ1-5; 9 bases align to TRBD1. CDR1 and CDR2 (germline): MDHEN, SYDVKM. V lost 5 bases, J lost 5 bases, and 7 bases stayed unmatched. The CDR3 has 15 residues. Here the CDR3 DNA reads TGTGCCAGCAGTCCCTTCGGGACAGGGTATCAGCCCCAGCATTTT. Encoded protein: CASSPFGTGYQPQHF.

This clonotype occurred a few times. The chain joins TRBV29-1 to TRBJ2-1; tentative D call: TRBD1 (5 bases). Germline loops: CDR1 SQVTM, CDR2 ANQGSEA. The CDR3 consists of 14 residues. Trimming removed 6 bases at V and 5 bases at J, with 17 bases between. CDR3 in DNA: TGCAGCGTCGTCAGGCAGGGAAGGGACAATGAGCAGTTCTTC. Its protein product is CSVVRQGRDNEQFF.

This clonotype appeared many times. The V and J genes are TRBV7-9 and TRBJ2-1; TRBD1 might be the D (5 bases). V shed 5 bases and J shed 0 bases, with 20 bases lying between them. Germline V gives CDR1 SEHNR, CDR2 FQNEAQ (reference sequence). The CDR3 contains 18 residues. The CDR3 protein is CASSQSNWGHLSYNEQFF. DNA of the CDR3: TGTGCCAGCAGCCAATCGAATTGGGGCCATCTCTCCTACAATGAGCAGTTCTTC.

This chain connects TRBV28 to TRBJ2-3, with TRBD2 matching 7 bases. Germline CDR1 reads MDHEN; CDR2 reads SYDVKM. CDR3 length: 18 amino acids. V lost 5 bases, J lost 6 bases, and 20 bases stayed unmatched. As DNA, the CDR3 is TGTGCCAGCAGTCACCTTGAGGTGGTAGGGACTACAGAGGATACGCAGTATTTT. Translating it yields CASSHLEVVGTTEDTQYF.

This clonotype was recorded at least ten times. This CDR3 reads CASRNLGSRDEKLFF. For the CDR3, the DNA is TGTGCCAGCAGGAATCTTGGGTCCAGGGATGAAAAACTGTTTTTT. The J gene is TRBJ1-4, the V gene TRBV5-4; tentative D call: TRBD1 (5 bases). CDR3 length: 15 amino acids. V lost 5 bases to trimming and J lost 6 bases, with 17 bases between them. The germline CDR1 and CDR2 sequences are SGHNT and YYREEE (reference sequence).

V and J are TRBV12-3 or TRBV12-4 and TRBJ1-5; D unclear. The CDR3 has 14 amino acids. Trimming cost V 6 bases and J 0 bases, with 9 bases left between them. CDR3 DNA sequence: TGTGCCAGCAGCCCGCTGCATAGCAATCAGCCCCAGCATTTT. It codes for CASSPLHSNQPQHF.

This clonotype was seen a handful of times. This sequence joins TRBV20-1 and TRBJ2-3; D is ambiguous. CDR3 size: 13 residues. Germline CDR1 is DFQATT and CDR2 is SNEGSKA (reference sequence). Between the trimmed V and J ends, which lost 0 bases and 9 bases, there was a span of 13 bases. CDR3: CSARDPSRPTQYF. CDR3 nucleotide sequence: TGCAGTGCTAGAGATCCCTCCCGGCCCACGCAGTATTTT.

The chain carries TRBV28 and TRBJ2-7; no firm D call. Trimming stripped 3 bases from V and 6 bases from J, with 18 bases between. Germline CDR1 reads MDHEN; CDR2 reads SYDVKM. The CDR3 consists of 15 residues. CDR3 loop: CASSLLPGSTTEQYF. CDR3 in DNA: TGTGCCAGCAGTTTGCTGCCGGGTTCGACCACCGAGCAGTACTTC.

This clonotype was observed a handful of times. The J gene is TRBJ1-3, the V gene TRBV20-1; TRBD1 matches 7 bases. The CDR3 contains 15 residues. Germline V CDR1 and CDR2: DFQATT, SNEGSKA (reference sequence). V lost 4 bases, J lost 2 bases, and 8 bases stayed unmatched. The CDR3 region is CSATTDRATGNTIYF. The CDR3 nucleotides are TGCAGTGCTACTACTGACAGGGCTACTGGAAACACCATATATTTT.

This clonotype was counted between two and nine times. The rearrangement joins TRBV3-1 to TRBJ2-7; TRBD2 matches 9 bases. CDR1 LGHDT and CDR2 YNNKEL come from the germline V gene (reference sequence). This CDR3 has 18 residues. The J segment lost 4 bases and the V segment lost 1 base, leaving 14 bases of the junction unmatched. CDR3 sequence: CASSQGGFWSGRRYEQYF. The CDR3 nucleotides read TGTGCCAGCAGCCAAGGGGGGTTTTGGAGCGGGAGGAGGTACGAGCAGTACTTC.

The table lists this clonotype with a few counts. The chain is built from TRBV20-1 and TRBJ1-4; no clear D. Per the germline V gene, CDR1 is DFQATT and CDR2 is SNEGSKA (reference sequence). Trimming took 3 bases from V and 6 from J, leaving 11 bases between them. This CDR3 has 13 residues. The CDR3 DNA is TGCAGTGCTAGGGACCGCTTCTATGAAAAACTGTTTTTT. It encodes CSARDRFYEKLFF.

This clonotype showed up many times. The chain uses TRBV6-2 or TRBV6-3 and TRBJ2-1; D possibly corresponds to TRBD1 (5 bases). The CDR3 has 19 residues. Germline-derived CDR1 and CDR2 are MNHEY and SVGEGT. Trimming stripped 2 bases from V and 0 bases from J, with 20 bases between. The CDR3 region is CASSYSLGVSRNSYNEQFF. Written as DNA, the CDR3 is TGTGCCAGCAGTTACAGTTTAGGGGTTAGCAGAAACTCCTACAATGAGCAGTTCTTC.

The CDR3 nucleotides read TGTGCCTGGACTCCCACCGGGAACACTGAAGCTTTCTTT. Amino acids: CAWTPTGNTEAFF. V is TRBV30 and J is TRBJ1-1; D is unresolved. This CDR3 spans 13 amino acids. The V gene's germline CDR1 is GTSNPN and CDR2 SVGIG (reference sequence). Between the trimmed V and J ends, which lost 4 bases and 1 base, there was a span of 10 bases.

This clonotype appeared many times. The rearrangement links TRBV7-9 to TRBJ2-1; 10 bases line up with TRBD2. Unmatched junction bases numbered 6, after V lost 6 bases and J lost 4 bases. This CDR3 is 15 amino acids long. Germline V CDR1 and CDR2: SEHNR, FQNEAQ (reference sequence). CDR3 sequence: CASRRTSGLYNEQFF. CDR3 sequence (DNA): TGTGCCAGCAGACGGACTAGCGGCCTGTACAATGAGCAGTTCTTC.

CDR3 coding DNA: TGTGCCAGCAGCTTACCCGGGGTCAGGGAAAAACTGTTTTTT. This encodes CASSLPGVREKLFF. The chain carries TRBV7-2 and TRBJ1-4; D unclear. This CDR3 has 14 residues. CDR1 SGHTA and CDR2 FQGNSA come from the germline V gene. The germline V and J ends were trimmed by 2 bases and 8 bases, with 12 bases remaining between them.

This clonotype was picked up one time. The rearrangement uses TRBV7-2 and TRBJ2-7; no reliable D call. V shed 2 bases and J shed 1 base, with 9 bases lying between them. The germline gives CDR1 SGHTA, CDR2 FQGNSA. The CDR3 extends over 14 amino acids. The CDR3 region is CASSLSATSYEQYF. For the CDR3, the DNA is TGTGCCAGCAGCTTATCCGCCACTTCCTACGAGCAGTACTTC. Filled out from reference TRBV7-2 and TRBJ2-7, the complete variable domain reads GAGVSQSPSNKVTEKGKDVELRCDPISGHTALYWYRQSLGQGLEFLIYFQGNSAPDKSGLPSDRFSAERTGGSVSTLTIQRTQQEDSAVYLCASSLSATSYEQYFGPGTRLTVT.

This chain uses TRBV5-1 with TRBJ2-5; 10 bases are shared with TRBD2. CDR1 SGHRS and CDR2 YFSETQ come from the germline V gene. The CDR3 spans 16 residues. The J segment lost 5 bases and the V segment lost 1 base, leaving 8 bases of the junction unmatched. The CDR3 DNA sequence: TGCGCCAGCAGCTTGACTAGCGGGGTGAAGGGCGAGACCCAGTACTTC. This sequence encodes CASSLTSGVKGETQYF.

This clonotype showed up many times. The chain couples TRBV28 to TRBJ2-4, with 9 bases aligning to TRBD1. This CDR3 contains 15 residues. CDR1 MDHEN and CDR2 SYDVKM come from the germline V gene. V was clipped by 7 bases and J by 1 base; unmatched bases: 5. The CDR3 DNA sequence: TGTGCCAGCACCCTACAGGGGGCGGCCAAAAACATTCAGTACTTC. Protein sequence: CASTLQGAAKNIQYF. The variable domain in full, completed from reference TRBV28 and TRBJ2-4, reads DVKVTQSSRYLVKRTGEKVFLECVQDMDHENMFWYRQDPGLGLRLIYFSYDVKMKEKGDIPEGYSVSREKKERFSLILESASTNQTSMYLCASTLQGAAKNIQYFGAGTRLSVL.

This clonotype was seen ten or more times. The rearrangement uses TRBV5-1 and TRBJ2-5; maybe TRBD2 (5 bases). This CDR3 contains 13 residues. Trimming took off 5 bases at V and 1 base at J, with 9 bases between the two ends. Germline CDR1 SGHRS, CDR2 YFSETQ. The CDR3 sequence: CASRGGSQETQYF. In DNA, the CDR3 is TGCGCCAGCAGAGGAGGATCCCAAGAGACCCAGTACTTC.

V gene TRBV27 combines with J gene TRBJ2-2; D uncertain. CDR1 is MNHEY, CDR2 SMNVEV, per germline (reference sequence). The CDR3 totals 14 residues. V lost 0 bases, J lost 5 bases, and 7 bases lay in between. CDR3 protein: CASSLSSPTGELFF. CDR3 nucleotide sequence: TGTGCCAGCAGTTTATCGTCCCCGACCGGGGAGCTGTTTTTT.